This T cell receptor (beta chain) comes out of a study of blood T cell repertoires in COVID-19. In the study overall: Sites across the United States, Italy and Spain contributed samples from acute and convalescent COVID-19. In each case, the material was cDNA or gDNA derived from T cells, B-cell-depleted T cells, or PBMCs.

The CDR3 runs 13 residues. Per the study methods: Estimates of nucleated cell counts were drawn from the amplification of reference gene primers. TCRdb's table, derived via immunoSEQ multiplex PCR, lists solely in-frame clones and lacks some. Clone size and the V and J calls come from that table; the DNA yielded D and trimming. The table lists around 70,000 clones, roughly 80% of them singletons. The material sequenced was peripheral blood. This TCR came from a man between 70 and 80 years old who had recovered from COVID-19. The rearrangement joins TRBV21-1 to TRBJ2-5; the table's D gene call, TRBD1, was not cross checked with the DNA. TRBV21-1 is classified as a pseudogene. The CDR3 DNA follows: TGTGCCAGCAGCAGACAGAATCGCGAGACCCAGTACTTC. Translated: CASSRQNRETQYF.